Presented here are 24 T cell receptor beta chains from one specimen sequenced in a study of control samples from healthy donors and cancer patients. TCRdb keeps only in-frame clones here, not all; method: immunoSEQ multiplex PCR. This table holds under 150,000 clones, approximately 86% found once. Sequencing input: blood. The receptors were gathered from a woman aged 25 to 39 in good health.

The rearrangement links TRBV5-1 to TRBJ2-7, with a weak D call TRBD1 (5 bases). V lost 0 bases and J lost 4, with 14 bases in between. Germline loops: CDR1 SGHRS, CDR2 YFSETQ. The CDR3 loop spans 15 amino acids. The CDR3 loop is CASSLDGQGGYEQYF. The CDR3 DNA reads TGCGCCAGCAGCTTGGACGGCCAGGGCGGTTACGAGCAGTACTTC.

The CDR3 is CASTNRGGLADSYNEQFF. The CDR3 DNA reads as TGTGCCAGTACTAATAGGGGGGGGCTAGCTGACTCCTACAATGAGCAGTTCTTC. The chain uses TRBV19 and TRBJ2-1; perhaps TRBD2 as D (7 bases). The V end was cut by 7 bases, the J end by 0 bases, with 22 bases between. The CDR3 runs to 18 residues. Germline loops: CDR1 LNHDA, CDR2 SQIVND (reference sequence). The whole variable domain, filled in from reference TRBV19 and TRBJ2-1, reads DGGITQSPKYLFRKEGQNVTLSCEQNLNHDAMYWYRQDPGQGLRLIYYSQIVNDFQKGDIAEGYSVSREKKESFPLTVTSAQKNPTAFYLCASTNRGGLADSYNEQFFGPGTRLTVL.

The chain joins TRBV7-3 to TRBJ2-3; a weak D match, TRBD2 (5 bases). Germline V gene sequence: CDR1 SGHTA, CDR2 FQGTGA. V lost 2 bases and J 2 bases, leaving 11 bases between the germline ends. This CDR3 is built from 15 residues. The chain's CDR3 is CASSLGSAHTDTQYF. Written as DNA, the CDR3 is TGTGCCAGCAGCTTAGGTAGCGCGCACACAGATACGCAGTATTTT.

The chain is built from TRBV28 and TRBJ1-2; no firm D call. The CDR3 has 11 residues. Germline CDR1 is MDHEN and CDR2 is SYDVKM. With 5 bases removed from V and 7 bases from J, the gap between germline ends came to 8 bases. In DNA form, the CDR3 reads TGTGCCAGCAGTATGTGGGGTGGCTACACCTTC. As protein: CASSMWGGYTF.

This chain links TRBV29-1 with TRBJ1-1; D is unclear. CDR1 SQVTM and CDR2 ANQGSEA come from the germline V gene. Trimming cost V 7 bases and J 2 bases, with 5 bases left between them. CDR3 length: 10 amino acids. CDR3 protein: CSAQNTEAFF. The CDR3 DNA is TGCAGCGCCCAAAACACTGAAGCTTTCTTT.

V and J are TRBV29-1 and TRBJ1-5; D not certain. The CDR3 contains 13 residues. With 1 base removed from V and 10 bases from J, the gap between germline ends came to 14 bases. CDR1 is SQVTM, CDR2 ANQGSEA, per germline. This CDR3 is CSVEGQKGPPQHF. The CDR3 DNA follows: TGCAGCGTTGAAGGACAAAAGGGCCCCCCCCAGCATTTT.

CDR3 loop: CAISPFEGSNQPQHF. The CDR3 nucleotides read TGTGCCATCAGTCCATTTGAGGGTAGCAATCAGCCCCAGCATTTT. V gene TRBV10-3 combines with J gene TRBJ1-5; D is undetermined. The V gene's germline CDR1 is ENHRY and CDR2 SYGVKD. Trimming removed 5 bases from V and 0 bases from J, with 11 bases in between. The CDR3 has 15 amino acids.

The V call is TRBV5-1, the J call TRBJ2-3, with 12 bases fitting TRBD2. V shed 4 bases and J 3 bases; nucleotides not matched to a gene: 3. Germline V gene data show CDR1 as SGHRS and CDR2 as YFSETQ. The CDR3 totals 15 residues. CDR3 sequence reads: CASSLGLAGTDTQYF. In DNA form, the CDR3 reads TGCGCCAGCAGCCTCGGACTAGCGGGGACAGATACGCAGTATTTT.

J is TRBJ2-6 and V is TRBV5-4, with D maybe TRBD1 (7 bases). Per germline, CDR1 SGHNT and CDR2 YYREEE (reference sequence). The CDR3 covers 17 residues. With 4 bases removed from V and 4 bases from J, the gap between germline ends came to 18 bases. CDR3 loop: CASSRGTEGPGANVLTF. In nucleotides, the CDR3 is TGTGCCAGCAGCCGCGGGACAGAGGGGCCGGGGGCCAACGTCCTGACTTTC.

The chain has TRBV7-6 and TRBJ1-1; D not resolved. The length of the CDR3 is 13 residues. CDR1 is SGHVS and CDR2 is FNYEAQ in the germline V gene. Trimming left V 5 bases short and J 2 bases short, with 9 bases between. The CDR3: CASSLISNTEAFF. The CDR3, as DNA: TGTGCCAGCAGCCTTATTTCCAACACTGAAGCTTTCTTT.

This chain connects TRBV5-1 to TRBJ1-3; TRBD1 matches 7 bases. Germline CDR1 is SGHRS and CDR2 is YFSETQ. The CDR3 is 13 residues long. Unmatched junction bases numbered 0, after V lost 5 bases and J lost 1 base. DNA for the CDR3: TGCGCCAGCAGGACAGGGTCTGGAAACACCATATATTTT. Amino acid sequence: CASRTGSGNTIYF.

The V and J genes are TRBV7-2 and TRBJ2-5, with 9 bases that match TRBD2. J was trimmed by 5 bases and V by 0 bases; bases with no gene match: 7. CDR1 SGHTA and CDR2 FQGNSA come from the germline V gene. This CDR3 comprises 16 residues. This chain's CDR3 is CASSLAGGGAWETQYF. The CDR3 bases are TGTGCCAGCAGCTTAGCGGGCGGGGGGGCGTGGGAGACCCAGTACTTC.

The CDR3 sequence is CASSVSGGADTQYF. CDR3 sequence (DNA): TGTGCCAGCAGCGTTTCGGGAGGCGCAGATACGCAGTATTTT. V is TRBV9 and J is TRBJ2-3; TRBD2 matches 7 bases. Trimming removed 2 bases from V and 4 bases from J; junction bases left unmatched: 4. The CDR3 is 14 residues long. The V gene's germline CDR1 is SGDLS and CDR2 YYNGEE.

The chain joins TRBV18 to TRBJ2-1, with TRBD1 identical over 8 bases. J lost 7 bases, V lost 2 bases, and 7 bases had no gene match. Germline V gene lookup returns CDR1 KGHSH and CDR2 LQKENI. The CDR3 totals 15 residues. DNA of the CDR3: TGTGCCAGCTCACCAGGCCAGGGGGCGAGAAATGAGCAGTTCTTC. This sequence encodes CASSPGQGARNEQFF.

This chain uses TRBV6-6 with TRBJ2-2; no clear D. Germline V lookup: CDR1 MNHNY, CDR2 SVGAGI (reference sequence). CDR3 size: 12 residues. V was shortened by 6 bases and J by 8 bases, with 10 bases between the two germline ends. The CDR3 here is CASRILEGELFF. The DNA for the CDR3 is TGTGCCAGCAGGATTTTAGAAGGGGAGCTGTTTTTT.

Notes on this clone: This same CDR3 is encoded by further DNA sequences in the sample. The chain employs TRBV5-6 and TRBJ2-7; TRBD1 aligns across 8 bases. Trimming removed 4 bases from V and 2 bases from J; junction bases left unmatched: 5. Germline V gives CDR1 SGHDT, CDR2 YYEEEE. The CDR3 contains 14 residues. CDR3 residues: CASSAGTGAYEQYF. The CDR3 DNA reads as TGTGCCAGCAGCGCCGGGACAGGCGCCTACGAGCAGTACTTC.

J is TRBJ1-1 and V is TRBV19; 9 nucleotides agree with TRBD1. Germline CDR1 is LNHDA and CDR2 is SQIVND (reference sequence). The trim removed 6 bases at V and 4 bases at J, leaving 6 bases unmatched. CDR3 length equals 14 residues. The chain's CDR3 is CASSRDRDLTEAFF. The CDR3 coding sequence is TGTGCCAGTAGCCGGGACAGGGATCTCACTGAAGCTTTCTTT.

CDR3 region: CASSVDSGSETQYF. As DNA, the CDR3 is TGTGCCAGCAGCGTCGATAGCGGGAGCGAGACCCAGTACTTC. This sequence joins TRBV9 and TRBJ2-5; 9 bases map to TRBD2. The germline V gene encodes CDR1 SGDLS and CDR2 YYNGEE. Trimming at V came to 2 bases and at J to 5 bases, leaving 4 bases not matched to a gene. The CDR3 consists of 14 residues.

The V call is TRBV11-2, the J call TRBJ2-7; D may correspond to TRBD1 or TRBD2 (5 bases each). Trimming removed 6 bases at V and 0 bases at J, with 9 bases between. This CDR3 is 13 amino acids long. Germline V gene lookup returns CDR1 SGHAT and CDR2 FQNNGV. The CDR3 region is CASSLGASYEQYF. The DNA for the CDR3 is TGTGCCAGCAGTCTCGGGGCCTCCTACGAGCAGTACTTC.

The chain couples TRBV19 to TRBJ1-2, with 10 bases matching TRBD1. The CDR3 is made up of 14 amino acids. Unmatched junction bases numbered 7, after V lost 7 bases and J lost 5 bases. Germline V gene data show CDR1 as LNHDA and CDR2 as SQIVND (reference sequence). CDR3 coding DNA: TGTGCCAGTACTCCGGGACAGGGGCTTTATGGCTACACCTTC. Translated, it gives CASTPGQGLYGYTF.

The chain employs TRBV6-6 and TRBJ2-2; maybe TRBD1 (5 bases). The CDR3 loop spans 13 amino acids. Germline loops: CDR1 MNHNY, CDR2 SVGAGI (reference sequence). Trimming took off 6 bases at V and 4 bases at J, with 9 bases between the two ends. Written as DNA, the CDR3 is TGTGCCAGCAGCTCAGGGTTCACCGGGGAGCTGTTTTTT. Translation: CASSSGFTGELFF.

This chain joins TRBV12-3 or TRBV12-4 and TRBJ2-5; D uncertain. Trimming removed 9 bases from V and 10 bases from J, with 18 bases in between. The CDR3 covers 12 residues. The DNA of the CDR3 is TGTGCCAGTTCCCGCGCGGCTGGAGACCAGTACTTC. Amino acids: CASSRAAGDQYF.

The rearrangement links TRBV28 to TRBJ2-7, with D hard to call. Germline CDR1 and CDR2: MDHEN and SYDVKM. Trimming stripped 2 bases from V and 3 bases from J, with 5 bases between. The CDR3 is made up of 12 amino acids. The CDR3 sequence is CASSLAGYEQYF. The CDR3 coding sequence is TGTGCCAGCAGTTTAGCCGGCTACGAGCAGTACTTC. The whole variable domain, remainder taken from reference TRBV28 and TRBJ2-7, is DVKVTQSSRYLVKRTGEKVFLECVQDMDHENMFWYRQDPGLGLRLIYFSYDVKMKEKGDIPEGYSVSREKKERFSLILESASTNQTSMYLCASSLAGYEQYFGPGTRLTVT.

V and J are TRBV6-5 and TRBJ2-1, with D maybe TRBD1 (5 bases). This CDR3 region has 13 residues. V lost 6 bases, J lost 12 bases, and 18 bases lay in between. The germline CDR1 and CDR2 sequences are MNHEY and SVGAGI. The CDR3 DNA is TGTGCCAGCAGGGGAAATGGACAACCCCGGCAGTTCTTC. This encodes CASRGNGQPRQFF.